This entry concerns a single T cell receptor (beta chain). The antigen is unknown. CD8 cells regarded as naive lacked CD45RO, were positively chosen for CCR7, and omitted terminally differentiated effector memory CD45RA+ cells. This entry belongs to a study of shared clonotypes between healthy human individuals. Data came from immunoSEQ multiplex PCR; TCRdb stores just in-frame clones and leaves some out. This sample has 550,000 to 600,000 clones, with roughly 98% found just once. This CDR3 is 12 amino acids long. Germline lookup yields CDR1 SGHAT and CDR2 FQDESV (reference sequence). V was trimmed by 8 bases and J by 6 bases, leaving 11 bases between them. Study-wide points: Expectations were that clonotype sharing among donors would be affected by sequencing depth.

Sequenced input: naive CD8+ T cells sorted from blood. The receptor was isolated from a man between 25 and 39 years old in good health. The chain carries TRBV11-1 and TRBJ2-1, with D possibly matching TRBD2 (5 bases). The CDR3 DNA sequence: TGTGCCAGCCGGGAATGGGGCAATGAGCAGTTCTTC. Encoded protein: CASREWGNEQFF.